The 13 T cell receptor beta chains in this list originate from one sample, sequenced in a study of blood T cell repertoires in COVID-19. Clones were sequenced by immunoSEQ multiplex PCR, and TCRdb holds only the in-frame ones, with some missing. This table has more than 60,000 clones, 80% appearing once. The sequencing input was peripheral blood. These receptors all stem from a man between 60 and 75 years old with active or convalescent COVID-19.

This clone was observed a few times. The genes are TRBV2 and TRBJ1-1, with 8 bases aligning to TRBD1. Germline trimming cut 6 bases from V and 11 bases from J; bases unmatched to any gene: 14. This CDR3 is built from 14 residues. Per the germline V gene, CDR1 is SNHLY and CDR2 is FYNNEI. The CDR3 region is CASRTGVGVLGAFF. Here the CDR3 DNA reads TGTGCCAGCAGGACAGGGGTAGGGGTGTTGGGGGCTTTCTTT.

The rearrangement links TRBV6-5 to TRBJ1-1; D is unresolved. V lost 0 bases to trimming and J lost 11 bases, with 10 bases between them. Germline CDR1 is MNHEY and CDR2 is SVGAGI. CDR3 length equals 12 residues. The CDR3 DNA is TGTGCCAGCAGTTACTCTTACAGTGAGGCTTTCTTT. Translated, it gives CASSYSYSEAFF.

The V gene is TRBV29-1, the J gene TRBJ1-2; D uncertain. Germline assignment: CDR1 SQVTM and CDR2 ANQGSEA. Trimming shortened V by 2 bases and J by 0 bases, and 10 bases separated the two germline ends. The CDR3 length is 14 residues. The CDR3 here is CSVELGSANYGYTF. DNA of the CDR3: TGCAGCGTTGAACTGGGCAGTGCTAACTATGGCTACACCTTC.

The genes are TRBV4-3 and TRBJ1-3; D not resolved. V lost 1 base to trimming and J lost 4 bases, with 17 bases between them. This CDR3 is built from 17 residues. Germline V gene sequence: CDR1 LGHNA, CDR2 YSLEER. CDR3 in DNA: TGCGCCAGCAGCCAAGTCGGAACGGGGAAGAGGGGAAACACCATATATTTT. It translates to CASSQVGTGKRGNTIYF.

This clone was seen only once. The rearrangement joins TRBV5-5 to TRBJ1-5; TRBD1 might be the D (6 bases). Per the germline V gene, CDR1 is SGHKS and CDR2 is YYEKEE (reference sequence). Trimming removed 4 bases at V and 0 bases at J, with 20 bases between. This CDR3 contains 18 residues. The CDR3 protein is CASSPDSPLIYSNQPQHF. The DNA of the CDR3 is TGTGCCAGCAGCCCGGACAGTCCGTTGATTTATAGCAATCAGCCCCAGCATTTT. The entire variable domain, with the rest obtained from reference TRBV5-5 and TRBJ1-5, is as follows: DAGVTQSPTHLIKTRGQQVTLRCSPISGHKSVSWYQQVLGQGPQFIFQYYEKEERGRGNFPDRFSARQFPNYSSELNVNALLLGDSALYLCASSPDSPLIYSNQPQHFGDGTRLSIL.

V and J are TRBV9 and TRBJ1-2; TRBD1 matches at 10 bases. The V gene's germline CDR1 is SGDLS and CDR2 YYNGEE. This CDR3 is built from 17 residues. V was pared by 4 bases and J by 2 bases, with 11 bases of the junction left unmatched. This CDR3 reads CASSRRPGQGTNYGYTF. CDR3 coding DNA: TGTGCCAGCAGCAGGCGACCGGGACAGGGGACAAACTATGGCTACACCTTC.

This CDR3 reads CASSLSGRSYEQYF. CDR3 in DNA: TGTGCCAGCAGCCTAAGCGGGCGCTCCTACGAGCAGTACTTC. V and J are TRBV3-1 (or the pseudogene TRBV3-2) and TRBJ2-7; possibly TRBD2 for D (6 bases). The CDR3 is 14 residues long. From germline, CDR1 is LGHDT and CDR2 YNNKEL (reference sequence). Trimming removed 4 bases from V and 0 bases from J, with 10 bases in between.

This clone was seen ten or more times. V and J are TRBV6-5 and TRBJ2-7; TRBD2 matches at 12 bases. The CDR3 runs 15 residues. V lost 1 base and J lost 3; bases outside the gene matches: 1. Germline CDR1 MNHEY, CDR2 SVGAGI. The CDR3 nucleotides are TGTGCCAGCAGTTACTTGACTAGCGGGGGCTACGAGCAGTACTTC. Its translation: CASSYLTSGGYEQYF.

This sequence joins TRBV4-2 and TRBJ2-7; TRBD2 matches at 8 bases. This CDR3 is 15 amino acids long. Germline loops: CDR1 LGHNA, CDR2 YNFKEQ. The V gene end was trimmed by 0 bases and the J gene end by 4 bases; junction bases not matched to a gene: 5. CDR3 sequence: CASSQETGGGYEQYF. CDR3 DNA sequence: TGTGCCAGCAGCCAAGAAACTGGCGGGGGGTACGAGCAGTACTTC.

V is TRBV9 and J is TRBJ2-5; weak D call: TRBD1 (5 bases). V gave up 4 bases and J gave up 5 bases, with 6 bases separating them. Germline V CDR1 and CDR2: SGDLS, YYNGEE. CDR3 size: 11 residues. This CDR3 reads CASSPGETQYF. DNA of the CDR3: TGTGCCAGCAGCCCAGGGGAGACCCAGTACTTC. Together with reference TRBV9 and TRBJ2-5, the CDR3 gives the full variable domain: DSGVTQTPKHLITATGQRVTLRCSPRSGDLSVYWYQQSLDQGLQFLIQYYNGEERAKGNILERFSAQQFPDLHSELNLSSLELGDSALYFCASSPGETQYFGPGTRLLVL.

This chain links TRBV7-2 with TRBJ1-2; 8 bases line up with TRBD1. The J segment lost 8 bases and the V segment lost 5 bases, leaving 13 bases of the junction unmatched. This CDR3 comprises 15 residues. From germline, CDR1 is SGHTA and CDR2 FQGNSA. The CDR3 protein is CASSMDRADVGGYTF. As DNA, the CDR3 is TGTGCCAGCAGCATGGACAGGGCGGACGTTGGGGGCTACACCTTC.

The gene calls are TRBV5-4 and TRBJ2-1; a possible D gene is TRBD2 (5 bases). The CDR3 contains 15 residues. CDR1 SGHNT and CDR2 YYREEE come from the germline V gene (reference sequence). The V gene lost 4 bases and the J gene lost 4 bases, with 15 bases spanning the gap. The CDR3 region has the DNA TGTGCCAGCAGCCCCTGGGAGCGGAAGTACAATGAGCAGTTCTTC. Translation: CASSPWERKYNEQFF.

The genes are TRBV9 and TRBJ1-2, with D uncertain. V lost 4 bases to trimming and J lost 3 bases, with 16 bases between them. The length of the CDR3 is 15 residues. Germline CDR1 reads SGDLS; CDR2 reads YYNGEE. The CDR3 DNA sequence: TGTGCCAGCAGCCGAGGGTCACGGTCCGACTATGGCTACACCTTC. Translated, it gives CASSRGSRSDYGYTF.